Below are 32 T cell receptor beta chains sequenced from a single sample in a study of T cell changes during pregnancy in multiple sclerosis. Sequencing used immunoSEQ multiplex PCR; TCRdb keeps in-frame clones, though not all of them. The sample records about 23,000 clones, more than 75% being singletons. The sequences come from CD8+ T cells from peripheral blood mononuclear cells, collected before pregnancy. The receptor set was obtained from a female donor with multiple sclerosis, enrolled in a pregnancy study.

The CDR3 region has the DNA TGTGCCAGCAGTGACGGGGAGTTGACTGAAGCTTTCTTT. Its translation: CASSDGELTEAFF. The V gene is TRBV6-4, the J gene TRBJ1-1; no definite D call. Trimming pared 2 bases from V and 5 bases from J, leaving 9 bases between. CDR3 length: 13 residues. CDR1 MRHNA and CDR2 SNTAGT come from the germline V gene.

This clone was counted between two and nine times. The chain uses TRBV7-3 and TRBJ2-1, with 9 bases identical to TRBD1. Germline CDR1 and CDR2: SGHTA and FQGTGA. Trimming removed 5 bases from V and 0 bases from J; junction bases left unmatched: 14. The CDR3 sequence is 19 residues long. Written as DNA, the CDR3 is TGTGCCAGCAGCCCTACCGGGACAGGGTCCCCTAGCTCCTACAATGAGCAGTTCTTC. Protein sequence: CASSPTGTGSPSSYNEQFF.

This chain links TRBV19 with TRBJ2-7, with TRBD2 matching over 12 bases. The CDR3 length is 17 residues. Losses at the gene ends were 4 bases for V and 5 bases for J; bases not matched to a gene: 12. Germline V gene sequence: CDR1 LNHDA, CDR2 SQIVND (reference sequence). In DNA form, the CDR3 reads TGTGCCAGTAGTAACAGACTAGCGGGAGATCGGGTGGACGAGCAGTACTTC. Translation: CASSNRLAGDRVDEQYF.

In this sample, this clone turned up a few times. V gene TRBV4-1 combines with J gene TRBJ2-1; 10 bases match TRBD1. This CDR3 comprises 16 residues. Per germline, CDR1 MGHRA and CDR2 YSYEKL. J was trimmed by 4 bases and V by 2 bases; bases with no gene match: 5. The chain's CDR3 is CASSQWEGQGYNEQFF. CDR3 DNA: TGCGCCAGCAGCCAATGGGAGGGACAGGGGTACAATGAGCAGTTCTTC.

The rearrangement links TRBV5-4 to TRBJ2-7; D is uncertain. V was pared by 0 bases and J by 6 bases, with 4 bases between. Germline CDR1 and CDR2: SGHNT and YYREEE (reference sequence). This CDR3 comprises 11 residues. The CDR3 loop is CASSLAGEQYF. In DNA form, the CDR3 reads TGTGCCAGCAGCTTGGCGGGCGAGCAGTACTTC.

The DNA for the CDR3 is TGTGCCAGCAGTTTCTTGCCTACAGGACGCATTCAGTACTTC. Its protein product is CASSFLPTGRIQYF. V usage is TRBV27 and J usage is TRBJ2-4, with D perhaps matching TRBD1 (5 bases). Trimming cost V 3 bases and J 9 bases, with 15 bases left between them. The CDR3 loop spans 14 amino acids. The germline V gene encodes CDR1 MNHEY and CDR2 SMNVEV (reference sequence).

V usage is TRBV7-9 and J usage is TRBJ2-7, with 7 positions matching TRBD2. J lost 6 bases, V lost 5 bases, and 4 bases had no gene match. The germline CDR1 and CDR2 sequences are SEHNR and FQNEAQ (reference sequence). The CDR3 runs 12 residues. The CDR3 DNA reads TGTGCCAGCAGCCAAGCGGGGTCCGAGCAGTACTTC. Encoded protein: CASSQAGSEQYF.

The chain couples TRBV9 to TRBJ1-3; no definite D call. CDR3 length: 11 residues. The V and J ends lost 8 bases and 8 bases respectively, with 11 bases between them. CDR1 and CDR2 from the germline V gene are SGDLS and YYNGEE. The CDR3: CARNMEYTIYF. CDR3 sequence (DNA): TGTGCCAGGAATATGGAGTACACCATATATTTT.

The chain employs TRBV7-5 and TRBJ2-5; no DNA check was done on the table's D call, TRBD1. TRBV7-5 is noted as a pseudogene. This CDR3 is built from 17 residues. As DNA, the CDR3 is TGTGCCAGAAGCTTAATTTCTGGGGTGGGCAGGGAAGAGACCCAGTACTTC. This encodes CARSLISGVGREETQYF.

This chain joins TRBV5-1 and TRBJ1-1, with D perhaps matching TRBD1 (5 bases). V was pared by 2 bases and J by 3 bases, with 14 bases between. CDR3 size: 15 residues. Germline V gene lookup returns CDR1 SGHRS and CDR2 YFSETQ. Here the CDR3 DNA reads TGCGCCAGCAGCTTCACCCAGGGCAAGTACACTGAAGCTTTCTTT. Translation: CASSFTQGKYTEAFF.

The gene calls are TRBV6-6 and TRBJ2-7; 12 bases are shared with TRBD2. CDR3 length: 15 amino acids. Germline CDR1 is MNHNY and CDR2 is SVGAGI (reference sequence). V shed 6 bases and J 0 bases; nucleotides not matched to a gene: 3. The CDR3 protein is CASRLAGGPSYEQYF. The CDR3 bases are TGTGCCAGCAGGCTAGCGGGAGGGCCCTCCTACGAGCAGTACTTC.

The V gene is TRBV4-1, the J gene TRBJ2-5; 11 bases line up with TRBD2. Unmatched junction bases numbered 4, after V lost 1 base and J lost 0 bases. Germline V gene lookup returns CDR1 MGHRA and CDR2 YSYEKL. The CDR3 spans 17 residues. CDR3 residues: CASSQGSGLADQETQYF. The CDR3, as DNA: TGCGCCAGCAGCCAAGGGTCGGGACTAGCGGACCAAGAGACCCAGTACTTC.

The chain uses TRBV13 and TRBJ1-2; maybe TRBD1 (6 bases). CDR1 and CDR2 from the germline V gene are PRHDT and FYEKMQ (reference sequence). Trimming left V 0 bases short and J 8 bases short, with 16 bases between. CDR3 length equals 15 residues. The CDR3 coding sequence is TGTGCCAGCAGCTTAGGCCTAGGGGGGGCAGGGGGCTACACCTTC. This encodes CASSLGLGGAGGYTF.

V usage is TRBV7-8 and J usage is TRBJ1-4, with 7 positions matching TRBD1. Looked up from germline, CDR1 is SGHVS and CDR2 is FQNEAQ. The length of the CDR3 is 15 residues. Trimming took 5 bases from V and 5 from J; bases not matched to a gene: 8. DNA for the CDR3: TGTGCCAGCAGCCCAGACCCGGGACAGAATGAAAAACTGTTTTTT. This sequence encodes CASSPDPGQNEKLFF.

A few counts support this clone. DNA of the CDR3: TGCGCCAGCAGCCAAATTATCGGTCAGCCCCAGCATTTT. Translated, it gives CASSQIIGQPQHF. The chain uses TRBV4-3 and TRBJ1-5; no clear D. V was shortened by 2 bases and J by 6 bases, with 8 bases between the two germline ends. CDR3 size: 13 residues. Looked up from germline, CDR1 is LGHNA and CDR2 is YSLEER.

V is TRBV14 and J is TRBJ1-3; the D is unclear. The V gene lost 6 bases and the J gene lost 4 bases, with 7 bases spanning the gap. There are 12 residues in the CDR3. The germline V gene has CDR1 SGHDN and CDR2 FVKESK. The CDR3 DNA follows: TGTGCCAGCAGACTAGACGGAAACACCATATATTTT. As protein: CASRLDGNTIYF.

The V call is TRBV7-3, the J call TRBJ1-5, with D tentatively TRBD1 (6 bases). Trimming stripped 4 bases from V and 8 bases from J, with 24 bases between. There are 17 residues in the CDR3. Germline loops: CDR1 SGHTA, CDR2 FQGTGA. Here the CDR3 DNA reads TGTGCCAGCAGCTCTCCCCGGCCCCTTCAGGGGTACAAGCCCCAGCATTTT. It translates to CASSSPRPLQGYKPQHF.

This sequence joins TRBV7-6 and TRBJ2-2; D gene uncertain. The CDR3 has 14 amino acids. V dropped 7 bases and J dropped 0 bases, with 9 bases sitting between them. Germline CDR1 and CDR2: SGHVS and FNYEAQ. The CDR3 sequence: CASTRLANTGELFF. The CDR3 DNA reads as TGTGCCAGCACCAGACTGGCGAACACCGGGGAGCTGTTTTTT.

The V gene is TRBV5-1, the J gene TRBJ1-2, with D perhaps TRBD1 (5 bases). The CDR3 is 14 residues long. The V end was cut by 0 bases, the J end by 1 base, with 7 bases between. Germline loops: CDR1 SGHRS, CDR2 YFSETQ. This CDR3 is CASSLAGGNYGYTF. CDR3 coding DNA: TGCGCCAGCAGCTTGGCGGGGGGTAACTATGGCTACACCTTC.

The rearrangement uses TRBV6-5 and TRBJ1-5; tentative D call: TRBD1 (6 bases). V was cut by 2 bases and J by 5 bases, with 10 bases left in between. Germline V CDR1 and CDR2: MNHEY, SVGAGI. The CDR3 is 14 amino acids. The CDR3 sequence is CASSYAGAHQPQHF. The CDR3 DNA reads TGTGCCAGCAGTTACGCGGGGGCTCATCAGCCCCAGCATTTT.

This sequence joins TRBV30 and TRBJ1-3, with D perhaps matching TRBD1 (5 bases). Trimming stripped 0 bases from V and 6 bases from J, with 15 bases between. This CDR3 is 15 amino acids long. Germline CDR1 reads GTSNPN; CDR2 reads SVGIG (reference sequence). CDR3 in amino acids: CAWSVLGGEVNTIYF. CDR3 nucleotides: TGTGCCTGGAGTGTACTGGGAGGGGAGGTAAACACCATATATTTT.

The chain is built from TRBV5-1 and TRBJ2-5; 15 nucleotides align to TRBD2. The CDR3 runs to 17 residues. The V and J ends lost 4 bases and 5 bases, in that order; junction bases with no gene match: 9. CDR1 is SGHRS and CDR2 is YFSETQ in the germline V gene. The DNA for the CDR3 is TGCGCCAGCAGCCAAGGACTAGCGGGAGGGCCTGGGGAGACCCAGTACTTC. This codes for CASSQGLAGGPGETQYF.

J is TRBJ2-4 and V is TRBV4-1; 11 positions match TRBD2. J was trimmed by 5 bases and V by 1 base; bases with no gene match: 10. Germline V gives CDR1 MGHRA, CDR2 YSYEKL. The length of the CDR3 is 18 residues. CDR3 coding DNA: TGCGCCAGCAGCCAAGGCGGACTAGCGGGTTCGTTTGAAAACATTCAGTACTTC. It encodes CASSQGGLAGSFENIQYF.

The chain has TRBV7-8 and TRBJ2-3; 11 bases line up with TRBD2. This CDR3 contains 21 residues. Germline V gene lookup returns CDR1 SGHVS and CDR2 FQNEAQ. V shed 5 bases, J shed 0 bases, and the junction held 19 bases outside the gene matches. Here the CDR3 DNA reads TGTGCCAGCAGCACAGTGGAGGGGCTAGCGGGAGGAGGCGCTAGCACAGATACGCAGTATTTT. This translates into CASSTVEGLAGGGASTDTQYF.

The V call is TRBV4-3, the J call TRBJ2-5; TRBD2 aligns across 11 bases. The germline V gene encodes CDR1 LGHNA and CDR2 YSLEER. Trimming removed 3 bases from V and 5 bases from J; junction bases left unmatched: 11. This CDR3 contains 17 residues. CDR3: CASSQYLGLAGYETQYF. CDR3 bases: TGCGCCAGCAGCCAGTATCTAGGACTAGCGGGTTATGAGACCCAGTACTTC.

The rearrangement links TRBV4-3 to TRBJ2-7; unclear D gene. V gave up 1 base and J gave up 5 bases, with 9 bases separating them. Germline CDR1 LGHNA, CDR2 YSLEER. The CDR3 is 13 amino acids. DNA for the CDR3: TGCGCCAGCAGCCAAGCACTTTACCACGAGCAGTACTTC. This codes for CASSQALYHEQYF.

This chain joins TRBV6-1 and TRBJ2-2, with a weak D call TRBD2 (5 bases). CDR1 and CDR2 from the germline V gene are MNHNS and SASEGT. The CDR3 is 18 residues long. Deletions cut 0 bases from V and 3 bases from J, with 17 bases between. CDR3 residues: CASSEAAGGQADTGELFF. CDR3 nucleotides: TGTGCCAGCAGTGAAGCTGCGGGTGGCCAAGCGGACACCGGGGAGCTGTTTTTT.

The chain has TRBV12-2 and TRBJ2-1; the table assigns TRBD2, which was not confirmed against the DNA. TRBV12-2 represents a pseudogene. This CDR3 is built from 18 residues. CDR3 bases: TGTGCAAGTTACCAACTAGCGGGAGGTAGCCTTACCTACAATGAGCAGTTCTTC. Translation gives CASYQLAGGSLTYNEQFF.

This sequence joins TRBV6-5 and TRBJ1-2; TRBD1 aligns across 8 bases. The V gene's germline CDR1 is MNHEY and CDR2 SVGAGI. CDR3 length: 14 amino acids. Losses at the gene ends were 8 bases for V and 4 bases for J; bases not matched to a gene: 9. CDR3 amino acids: CASRQGQGLYGYTF. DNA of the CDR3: TGTGCCAGCCGACAAGGACAGGGCCTCTATGGCTACACCTTC.

The CDR3 protein is CASCTRTVEKLFF. The CDR3 DNA follows: TGTGCCAGCTGCACTCGGACAGTTGAAAAACTGTTTTTT. The genes are TRBV28 and TRBJ1-4, with D possibly matching TRBD1 (6 bases). V was shortened by 8 bases and J by 7 bases, with 14 bases between the two germline ends. Germline V gene data show CDR1 as MDHEN and CDR2 as SYDVKM. The CDR3 is 13 amino acids. Based on the CDR3 plus reference TRBV28 and TRBJ1-4, the full variable domain is DVKVTQSSRYLVKRTGEKVFLECVQDMDHENMFWYRQDPGLGLRLIYFSYDVKMKEKGDIPEGYSVSREKKERFSLILESASTNQTSMYLCASCTRTVEKLFFGSGTQLSVL.

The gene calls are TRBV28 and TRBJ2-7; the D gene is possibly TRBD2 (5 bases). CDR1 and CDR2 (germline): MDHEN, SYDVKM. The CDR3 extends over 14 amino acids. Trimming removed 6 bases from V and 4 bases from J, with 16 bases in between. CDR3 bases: TGTGCCAGCAGCCAAAGCCTAGCCGCGTACGAGCAGTACTTC. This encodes CASSQSLAAYEQYF.

CDR3 loop: CASSYYDSAARQFF. The CDR3 DNA follows: TGTGCCAGCAGTTACTATGACTCCGCGGCGCGTCAGTTCTTC. The rearrangement links TRBV6-5 to TRBJ2-1; no firm D call. This CDR3 has 14 amino acids. Germline loops: CDR1 MNHEY, CDR2 SVGAGI. Trimming took 1 base from V and 13 from J, leaving 17 bases between them.